The 32 T cell receptor beta chains below all came from one sample that was sequenced in a study of OX40 agonist ivuxolimab in advanced cancers. TCRdb's copy holds only in-frame clones and misses some; the assay was immunoSEQ multiplex PCR. The table records around 63,000 clones, less than 85% of them present only once. The sample here was CD4+ or CD8+ T cells sorted from blood, taken in a trial of the OX40 agonist ivuxolimab. The receptor source for this set is an adult with an advanced solid tumor such as melanoma, head and neck, liver or kidney cancer.

The rearrangement links TRBV28 to TRBJ1-1, with TRBD1 as a possible D gene (5 bases). The CDR3 runs to 17 residues. Trimming left V 7 bases short and J 5 bases short, with 26 bases between. Germline lookup yields CDR1 MDHEN and CDR2 SYDVKM. CDR3 region: CASTPPGTRASRTEAFF. CDR3 DNA: TGTGCCAGCACCCCCCCCGGGACTCGGGCCTCGAGGACTGAAGCTTTCTTT.

This chain links TRBV25-1 with TRBJ1-2; 9 nucleotides match TRBD1. V trimming: 4 bases; J trimming: 9 bases; junction bases outside the gene matches: 12. CDR1 and CDR2 from the germline V gene are MGHDK and SYGVNS. The CDR3 is 15 residues long. Written as DNA, the CDR3 is TGTGCCAGCAGTGGAGGGACAGGGACTCCGATACGCTACACCTTC. It codes for CASSGGTGTPIRYTF.

The V and J genes are TRBV7-2 and TRBJ2-5; 11 nucleotides agree with TRBD1. Germline-derived CDR1 and CDR2 are SGHTA and FQGNSA. V shed 0 bases, J shed 1 base, and the junction held 1 base outside the gene matches. CDR3 length: 16 residues. The CDR3 loop is CASSLAGQGVQETQYF. The CDR3 DNA reads TGTGCCAGCAGCTTAGCGGGACAGGGGGTCCAAGAGACCCAGTACTTC.

J is TRBJ2-1 and V is TRBV9; 9 positions agree with TRBD2. The CDR3 is 15 residues long. J was trimmed by 10 bases and V by 4 bases; bases with no gene match: 12. Germline V CDR1 and CDR2: SGDLS, YYNGEE. This chain's CDR3 is CASSPPGGLAVEQFF. The CDR3 DNA reads TGTGCCAGCAGCCCCCCCGGGGGACTAGCCGTCGAGCAGTTCTTC.

J is TRBJ1-6 and V is TRBV19; D remains unclear. The CDR3 extends over 14 amino acids. V lost 6 bases and J lost 0, with 6 bases in between. Germline V lookup: CDR1 LNHDA, CDR2 SQIVND (reference sequence). The DNA of the CDR3 is TGTGCCAGTAGCGGGAGCTCCTATAATTCACCCCTCCACTTT. Amino acids: CASSGSSYNSPLHF.

The chain joins TRBV5-4 to TRBJ2-2; TRBD2 is a possible D gene (5 bases). Germline loops: CDR1 SGHNT, CDR2 YYREEE (reference sequence). V dropped 0 bases and J dropped 5 bases, with 8 bases sitting between them. The CDR3 totals 14 residues. CDR3 bases: TGTGCCAGCAGCTTGGCGGGGTCAACCGGGGAGCTGTTTTTT. This codes for CASSLAGSTGELFF. The entire variable domain, with the rest obtained from reference TRBV5-4 and TRBJ2-2, is as follows: ETGVTQSPTHLIKTRGQQVTLRCSSQSGHNTVSWYQQALGQGPQFIFQYYREEENGRGNFPPRFSGLQFPNYSSELNVNALELDDSALYLCASSLAGSTGELFFGEGSRLTVL.

V is TRBV15 and J is TRBJ2-7; 7 bases agree with TRBD1. Germline lookup yields CDR1 LNHNV and CDR2 YYDKDF (reference sequence). V lost 3 bases and J lost 2; bases outside the gene matches: 4. The length of the CDR3 is 14 residues. In nucleotides, the CDR3 is TGTGCCACCAGCAGGCGACAGGGACCCTACGAGCAGTACTTC. This translates into CATSRRQGPYEQYF.

The J gene is TRBJ2-3, the V gene TRBV30, with TRBD1 as a possible D gene (6 bases). CDR1 is GTSNPN and CDR2 is SVGIG in the germline V gene (reference sequence). The V end was cut by 0 bases, the J end by 0 bases, with 7 bases between. The CDR3 is 14 amino acids. The DNA for the CDR3 is TGTGCCTGGAGTGTGGGACACAGCACAGATACGCAGTATTTT. This codes for CAWSVGHSTDTQYF.

This clone was observed a handful of times. The chain recombines TRBV9 with TRBJ1-2; D is unclear. Germline V gene sequence: CDR1 SGDLS, CDR2 YYNGEE. With 4 bases removed from V and 7 bases from J, the gap between germline ends came to 8 bases. There are 11 residues in the CDR3. CDR3 region: CASSFNGGYTF. The CDR3 coding sequence is TGTGCCAGCAGCTTCAATGGTGGCTACACCTTC.

This clone was seen a single time. This sequence joins TRBV4-2 and TRBJ2-7; no firm D call. There are 11 residues in the CDR3. Germline V gives CDR1 LGHNA, CDR2 YNFKEQ. V lost 6 bases and J 5 bases, leaving 8 bases between the germline ends. CDR3 sequence: CASRTEDEQYF. CDR3 DNA: TGTGCCAGCAGGACGGAAGACGAGCAGTACTTC.

V gene TRBV11-2 combines with J gene TRBJ2-7; D uncertain. This CDR3 has 15 amino acids. Germline lookup yields CDR1 SGHAT and CDR2 FQNNGV. The germline V and J ends were trimmed by 5 bases and 7 bases, with 21 bases remaining between them. For the CDR3, the DNA is TGTGCCAGCAGCACACTACTTAATGTGGACGGGGAGCAGTACTTC. As protein: CASSTLLNVDGEQYF.

The J gene is TRBJ2-3, the V gene TRBV6-6; TRBD2 agrees at 8 bases. Germline lookup yields CDR1 MNHNY and CDR2 SVGAGI (reference sequence). Trimming removed 4 bases from V and 2 bases from J; junction bases left unmatched: 2. The CDR3 consists of 14 residues. The CDR3 spells CASSSGLATDTQYF. CDR3 DNA: TGTGCCAGCAGTTCCGGACTAGCCACAGATACGCAGTATTTT.

This clone was seen repeatedly, ten times or more. Here the CDR3 DNA reads TGTGCCAGCAGTCACGGACAGGGTATGACCGAAGCTTTCTTT. Its protein product is CASSHGQGMTEAFF. The genes are TRBV25-1 and TRBJ1-1; 8 bases align to TRBD1. The CDR3 is made up of 14 amino acids. The V gene end was trimmed by 5 bases and the J gene end by 8 bases; junction bases not matched to a gene: 10. Germline CDR1 reads MGHDK; CDR2 reads SYGVNS.

This clone was counted a single time. One junction end disagrees with the germline gene, perhaps due to a read error. The rearrangement uses TRBV7-7 and TRBJ2-5; D uncertain. Looked up from germline, CDR1 is SSHAT and CDR2 is FNYEAQ (reference sequence). This CDR3 spans 13 amino acids. The CDR3 loop is CASSPTNQETQYF. The CDR3 DNA follows: TGTGCTAGCAGCCCGACAAACCAAGAGACCCAGTACTTC.

This chain joins TRBV4-3 and TRBJ2-7; D is possibly TRBD1 (6 bases). The CDR3 runs 15 residues. V shed 4 bases and J shed 5 bases, with 18 bases lying between them. Germline assignment: CDR1 LGHNA and CDR2 YSLEER. This CDR3 reads CASSPTGIGLDEQYF. The CDR3 region has the DNA TGCGCCAGCAGCCCAACAGGGATAGGGCTCGACGAGCAGTACTTC.

This rearrangement joins TRBV10-3 to TRBJ2-3; the match to TRBD2 covers 9 bases. V lost 5 bases to trimming and J lost 4 bases; unmatched junction nucleotides: 7. The CDR3 covers 15 residues. CDR1 and CDR2 from the germline V gene are ENHRY and SYGVKD. The CDR3 sequence: CAISLAGEPPDTQYF. The CDR3 DNA follows: TGTGCCATCAGTTTAGCGGGAGAGCCTCCAGATACGCAGTATTTT.

The chain employs TRBV9 and TRBJ2-2; TRBD2 matches 8 bases. V gave up 3 bases and J gave up 1 base; unmatched junction bases: 2. Germline V gives CDR1 SGDLS, CDR2 YYNGEE. The CDR3 is 15 amino acids. As DNA, the CDR3 is TGTGCCAGCAGCGCCAGCGGGGGGAACACCGGGGAGCTGTTTTTT. Its translation: CASSASGGNTGELFF.

J is TRBJ2-3 and V is TRBV6-4; TRBD2 agrees at 14 bases. The V gene end was trimmed by 6 bases and the J gene end by 6 bases; junction bases not matched to a gene: 20. The CDR3 loop spans 20 amino acids. CDR1 and CDR2 from the germline V gene are MRHNA and SNTAGT. CDR3 DNA: TGTGCCAGCAGCCGACCGGACAGCAAAAGACTAGCGGGAGGGCCGGATACGCAGTATTTT. Residues: CASSRPDSKRLAGGPDTQYF.

The J gene is TRBJ2-3, the V gene TRBV5-4, with 8 bases matching TRBD2. The CDR3 runs 14 residues. Germline values: CDR1 SGHNT, CDR2 YYREEE (reference sequence). V dropped 10 bases and J dropped 4; count of bases not matched to a gene: 11. The CDR3, as DNA: TGTGCCGGGCGTCGGGAGGGCCCCGCAGATACGCAGTATTTT. Protein product: CAGRREGPADTQYF.

V usage is TRBV9 and J usage is TRBJ2-2; no reliable D call. CDR1 and CDR2 from the germline V gene are SGDLS and YYNGEE. This CDR3 is built from 12 residues. Trimming shortened V by 0 bases and J by 7 bases, and 4 bases separated the two germline ends. The CDR3: CASSVDGGELFF. The CDR3 DNA follows: TGTGCCAGCAGCGTAGATGGCGGGGAGCTGTTTTTT.

The chain couples TRBV4-1 to TRBJ1-3; D uncertain. The CDR3 runs 12 residues. The V and J ends lost 2 bases and 6 bases respectively, with 5 bases between them. Germline loops: CDR1 MGHRA, CDR2 YSYEKL. The CDR3 DNA reads as TGCGCCAGCAGCCAAACTGAAAACACCATATATTTT. Protein sequence: CASSQTENTIYF.

V usage is TRBV11-2 and J usage is TRBJ2-2; D possibly corresponds to TRBD2 (6 bases). CDR3 size: 15 residues. V lost 5 bases and J 5 bases, leaving 15 bases between the germline ends. Germline CDR1 is SGHAT and CDR2 is FQNNGV. This CDR3 reads CASSPVVGGTGELFF. As DNA, the CDR3 is TGTGCCAGCAGCCCCGTGGTTGGGGGGACCGGGGAGCTGTTTTTT. Together with reference TRBV11-2 and TRBJ2-2, the CDR3 gives the full variable domain: EAGVAQSPRYKIIEKRQSVAFWCNPISGHATLYWYQQILGQGPKLLIQFQNNGVVDDSQLPKDRFSAERLKGVDSTLKIQPAKLEDSAVYLCASSPVVGGTGELFFGEGSRLTVL.

The chain recombines TRBV4-3 with TRBJ2-7; the D gene is possibly TRBD1 (5 bases). Germline values: CDR1 LGHNA, CDR2 YSLEER. CDR3 size: 15 residues. V gave up 1 base and J gave up 4 bases, with 14 bases separating them. CDR3 nucleotides: TGCGCCAGCAGCCAAGGAATGCAGGGAATTTACGAGCAGTACTTC. It yields the protein CASSQGMQGIYEQYF.

V gene TRBV11-3 combines with J gene TRBJ1-6, with TRBD1 matching 9 bases. The CDR3 totals 17 residues. Per the germline V gene, CDR1 is SGHNT and CDR2 is YENEEA. V shed 5 bases and J 4 bases; nucleotides not matched to a gene: 9. The CDR3 spells CASSPPDRGNYNSPLHF. The CDR3 bases are TGTGCCAGCAGCCCCCCGGACAGGGGAAATTATAATTCACCCCTCCACTTT.

V gene TRBV7-9 combines with J gene TRBJ1-2; 9 bases are a match to TRBD1. This CDR3 comprises 14 residues. The germline V gene has CDR1 SEHNR and CDR2 FQNEAQ (reference sequence). V gave up 4 bases and J gave up 4 bases; unmatched junction bases: 4. The CDR3 sequence is CASSSDRGSYGYTF. The CDR3 DNA sequence: TGTGCCAGCAGCTCCGACAGGGGGAGCTATGGCTACACCTTC.

Here the CDR3 DNA reads TGTGCCAGCAGCCCGGGGACAACTAATGAAAAACTGTTTTTT. Amino acids: CASSPGTTNEKLFF. The chain has TRBV5-5 and TRBJ1-4; D not resolved. V lost 4 bases to trimming and J lost 0 bases, with 7 bases between them. Germline CDR1 SGHKS, CDR2 YYEKEE (reference sequence). This CDR3 has 14 amino acids.

The CDR3 region is CASSFELGNQPQHF. DNA of the CDR3: TGTGCCAGCAGCTTTGAATTGGGCAATCAGCCCCAGCATTTT. The chain uses TRBV5-7 and TRBJ1-5; no definite D call. TRBV5-7 is recorded as an ORF, its role being uncertain. The CDR3 contains 14 residues. V was trimmed by 2 bases and J by 2 bases, leaving 8 bases between them.

The chain uses TRBV16 and TRBJ2-1; D possibly matches TRBD1 or TRBD2 (6 bases each). The CDR3 extends over 16 amino acids. Per the germline V gene, CDR1 is KGHSY and CDR2 is FQNENV. Trimming left V 3 bases short and J 2 bases short, with 14 bases between. The CDR3 nucleotides are TGTGCCAGCAGCCAGTTAGGGGGGTTCACCTACAATGAGCAGTTCTTC. Protein sequence: CASSQLGGFTYNEQFF.

The chain combines TRBV4-3 with TRBJ1-6, with a weak D call TRBD1 (5 bases). The germline V gene has CDR1 LGHNA and CDR2 YSLEER. Trimming stripped 0 bases from V and 7 bases from J, with 10 bases between. This CDR3 has 15 residues. The CDR3 reads CASSQEIGGNSPLHF. DNA for the CDR3: TGCGCCAGCAGCCAAGAGATCGGGGGGAATTCACCCCTCCACTTT.

The rearrangement uses TRBV27 and TRBJ1-5, with a tentative D call TRBD1 (6 bases). V lost 6 bases to trimming and J lost 3 bases, with 15 bases between them. This CDR3 has 15 amino acids. From germline, CDR1 is MNHEY and CDR2 SMNVEV (reference sequence). The CDR3 protein is CASRQGWSNNQPQHF. DNA for the CDR3: TGTGCCAGCAGACAGGGTTGGAGCAACAATCAGCCCCAGCATTTT.

The CDR3 sequence: CASSLLAEAWGTGELFF. The CDR3 nucleotides read TGTGCCAGCAGCCTCCTAGCGGAGGCTTGGGGGACCGGGGAGCTGTTTTTT. V usage is TRBV7-6 and J usage is TRBJ2-2, with 7 bases identical to TRBD2. Trimming removed 5 bases from V and 5 bases from J; junction bases left unmatched: 14. Germline assignment: CDR1 SGHVS and CDR2 FNYEAQ. There are 17 residues in the CDR3.

The genes are TRBV27 and TRBJ2-5; 10 positions match TRBD1. The DNA matches TRBJ2-7 better at its end, which makes the J call doubtful. Germline-derived CDR1 and CDR2 are MNHEY and SMNVEV (reference sequence). The CDR3 is made up of 14 amino acids. CDR3 region: CASSAGTGDYEQYF. Written as DNA, the CDR3 is TGTGCCAGCAGTGCCGGGACAGGGGACTACGAGCAGTACTTC.